What follows describes a single T cell receptor (beta chain). This sample was taken from a study of cytomegalovirus exposure and HLA in healthy donors. Germline values: CDR1 GTSNPN, CDR2 SVGIG (reference sequence). The CDR3 is made up of 14 amino acids. Primers: 60 Vbeta forward and 13 Jbeta reverse. The data were produced by immunoSEQ multiplex PCR, yet TCRdb's version contains in-frame clones alone and is incomplete. Of some 110,000 clones listed, roughly three quarters were seen once; the top ten hold roughly 3.2%. The sequenced sample was PBMCs. The V and J genes are TRBV30 and TRBJ2-5; a possible D gene is TRBD1 (6 bases). With the DNA end fitting TRBJ2-7 better, the J assignment may be wrong. The clonotype was recovered from a man under 40 in good health and CMV-seronegative. The CDR3 region is CAWSVGQGTYEQYF. The CDR3 nucleotides read TGTGCCTGGAGTGTAGGTCAGGGGACCTACGAGCAGTACTTC.